This T cell receptor beta chain was sequenced during a study of blood T cells in healthy people across ages (dated by TCRdb to between 2014 and 2017). As for the study more broadly: In model experiments, template switching captured about one uniquely barcoded TCR beta cDNA molecule for every two T cells. Donors were grouped into four age groups: young (average approximately 15 years), middle-aged (less than 40), aged (about 59) and long-lived (approximately 78). The study measured age-related changes in TCR beta repertoire diversity using deep sequencing normalized with unique cDNA molecular identifiers. Using the same blood draw, the study looked at two additional independent replicas of 1 million unique cDNA reads for two donors, one aged 18 to 30 and the other aged 80 or older.

Study-level results and caveats: Estimates of total diversity based on one million sequenced T cells were regarded as lower bounds and as underestimates. A strong correlation was found between observed TCR beta diversity and the percentage of naive T cells measured by flow cytometry. Because profiling used bulk unsorted PBMCs, naive and antigen-experienced compartments could not be compared conclusively. Donor CMV infection status was unknown, potentially confounding age-related changes in expanded clonotypes. Observed TCR beta diversity per million T cells fell roughly linearly with age, and a significant reduction was already apparent by age roughly 41. Compared with the aged group, the long-lived group had more naive CD4+ T cells, fewer expanded clones and increased TCR diversity, suggesting age selection.

Donors were approximately 42 systemically healthy Caucasian individuals from Russia aged roughly 6 to 90 years. Around 10 milliliters of peripheral blood were drawn from each donor into EDTA-treated Vacutainer tubes. PBMCs were isolated by Ficoll-Paque density-gradient centrifugation, with at least 6 million obtained per sample. Trizol reagent was used to extract total RNA from PBMCs, with at least 5.5 micrograms per sample. For every donor, flow cytometry on a PBMC aliquot measured the percentage of naive CD45RAhigh/CD27high T cells. Relative to germline, V is missing 0 bases and J is missing 2 bases, with 1 base of the junction outside any gene match. CDR1 and CDR2, per the germline V gene (reference sequence), are DFQATT and SNEGSKA. The CDR3 holds 15 amino acids from the cysteine to the phenylalanine. The CDR3 DNA has 45 bases and is translated from base 1. The method behind the library was 5' RACE. The sample was run on an Illumina HiSeq 2500. A second PCR of roughly 7 to 11 cycles was run with a J-beta primer mix and a sample-barcoded 5' primer. A template-switch 5' adaptor carrying 12 random nucleotides introduced a unique molecular identifier onto each TCR beta cDNA molecule. Each sample yielded at least 3 million CDR3-containing paired-end reads. The Mint cDNA synthesis kit, primed by a TRBC-specific oligonucleotide, was used to synthesize first-strand cDNA from all RNA. All cDNA was treated with uracil-DNA glycosylase and then went through a first 18-cycle PCR with the universal primers M1SS and BC2_uni_R. In the paper's pipeline: Each sample was normalized by randomly selecting 1 million high-quality reads, each carrying a distinct molecular identifier. Reads sharing molecular identifiers were discarded rather than binned into consensus sequences. CDR3 identification, clonotype clustering and error correction used MiTCR with a Q25 quality threshold and the strictest error-elimination algorithm. A nonparametric unseen species model with Euler transformation was used to estimate lower-bound total TCR beta diversity. TCRdb handled the public reads itself, with Q25 trimming in fastp and clone calling in MiXCR, and kept productive beta chains. Rows are combined by CDR3 protein, so each entry shows the most common genes and DNA. TCRdb, not the authors, supplied the V and J calls. This sample comprises roughly 1,100,000 distinct CDR3 sequences, under 30% of them detected only once. The ten most abundant clones make up around 0.7% of the sample.

This clonotype was seen a few times. Its antigen remains unidentified. The sample holds no much larger clone one base away, and base qualities are not on file. The sample was also reused in another study, on T cells of mothers and their children. Drawing on the second study: Nine systemically healthy Caucasian individuals served as donors, namely three mothers together with their six children. cDNA synthesis used all of the extracted RNA, with around 1.6 ug of RNA in each 15 ul reaction. Sample barcodes and 2-4 random nucleotides were added via the M1S primer in the second PCR. Over 8.5 million TCR beta CDR3 reads were obtained for each mother, and 2.7 million or so reads were obtained for each child. Thymic selection similarly shapes TCR recombination output in related and unrelated pairs, with minor effect from inherited differences. Normalized repertoire overlap was always found to be slightly, but never significantly, higher in related mother-child pairs than in unrelated mother-child pairs. With a sensitivity of approximately 93 clones per million clonotypes, no persistent microchimeric T cell clones were detected. The study used deep NGS to compare TCR beta repertoires of mothers and children, seeking features distinguishing related mother-child pairs from unrelated individuals. The mean age was about 37 +/- 4 years for the mothers and roughly 10 +/- 4 years for the children. After adapters were ligated using NEBNext reagents, the libraries underwent 100+100 nt paired-end sequencing on an Illumina HiSeq 2000. To prevent cross-contamination, the mother and child libraries were prepared one month apart and sequenced in separate runs. For each donor, somewhere between roughly 500,000 and 2,300,000 distinct TCR beta clonotypes were identified. Naive TCR beta clonotypes were estimated from low-frequency clonotypes matched to each donor's FACS-determined naive share, without sorting.

The chain was built from TRBV20-1 and TRBJ2-7, and 13 junctional nucleotides match TRBD2. The sample taken for sequencing was blood. The receptor comes from a girl aged 2 to 9 in good health. CDR3 sequence: CSARDGTSGTYEQYF. In nucleotides, the sequence is TGCAGTGCTAGAGACGGGACTAGCGGGACCTACGAGCAGTACTTC.